This T cell receptor (beta chain) was documented in a study of beta chain features in type 1 diabetes. The wider study: Healthy donors and patients had similar age, gender and cell yields. Findings of the study overall: In all four CD4+ subsets, TCRB CDR3 length was significantly, moderately reduced in type 1 diabetes.

The germline gives CDR1 SQVTM, CDR2 ANQGSEA. Deletions cut 7 bases from V and 0 bases from J, with 27 bases between. CDR3 length: 18 amino acids. There are a few counts of this clone. Its antigen remains unknown. Via CD45RO/CCR7/CD25/CD127/CD95/CD27, cells of the CD4+ naive, central memory, regulatory and stem cell-like memory subsets were sorted. What was sequenced were expressed TCRB transcripts, since all of the isolated RNA had been reverse transcribed. Produced via immunoSEQ multiplex PCR; TCRdb's table is partial and in-frame only. This sample has hundreds of thousands of clones, with around 15% found just once.

The V gene is TRBV29-1, the J gene TRBJ1-1; tentative D call: TRBD1 (6 bases). Sequenced input: naive CD4+ T cells from blood. The TCR sequence derives from a man younger than 35 with type 1 diabetes. The CDR3 DNA is TGCAGCGGGGGCCCTCTGGTAGAACAGGGAGGAGTGAACACTGAAGCTTTCTTT. This encodes CSGGPLVEQGGVNTEAFF.